This T cell receptor (beta chain) is from a study of long-term antiretroviral therapy in people with HIV. Details on this clone: Its antigen is undetermined.

The authors ran the immunoSEQ assay, v3.0, at survey level. Using immunoSEQ multiplex PCR, the repertoire was profiled, and TCRdb retains in-frame clones only, with some absent. The data hold fewer than 30,000 clones, with more than 70% observed a single time. The germline V gene has CDR1 LNHDA and CDR2 SQIVND (reference sequence). V lost 11 bases and J lost 10, with 27 bases in between. The CDR3 runs 16 residues. Study-wide findings and caveats: Control repertoires displayed wider CDR3 length ranges than the HIV repertoires. Blood obtained between the mid-2000s and the late 2010s may reflect older ART regimens.

All participants with HIV were treated in the United States. Prior to DNA extraction, the samples held 1-10 million cryopreserved PBMC. The rearrangement joins TRBV19 to TRBJ1-6; a weak D match, TRBD1 (6 bases). The specimen comprised unsorted PBMCs, sampled 0.8 years after starting antiretroviral therapy. This TCR derives from a woman aged 25 to 39 with HIV. CDR3 sequence: CARTHPRGTDGSPLHF. The CDR3 DNA follows: TGTGCCCGAACACACCCGAGGGGGACCGATGGGTCACCCCTCCACTTT.